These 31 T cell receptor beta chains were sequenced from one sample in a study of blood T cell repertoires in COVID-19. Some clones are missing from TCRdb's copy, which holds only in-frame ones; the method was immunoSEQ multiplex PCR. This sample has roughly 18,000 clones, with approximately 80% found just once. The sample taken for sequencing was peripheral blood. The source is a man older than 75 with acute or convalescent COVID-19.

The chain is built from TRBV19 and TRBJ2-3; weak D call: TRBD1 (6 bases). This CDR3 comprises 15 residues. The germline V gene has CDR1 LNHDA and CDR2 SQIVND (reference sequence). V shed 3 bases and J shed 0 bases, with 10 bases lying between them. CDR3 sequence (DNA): TGTGCCAGTAGTATTAGCCAGGGGAGCACAGATACGCAGTATTTT. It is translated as CASSISQGSTDTQYF.

CDR3 region: CASSEVFRGETQYF. CDR3 coding DNA: TGTGCCAGCAGTGAAGTGTTTCGGGGAGAGACCCAGTACTTC. The V gene is TRBV6-1, the J gene TRBJ2-5; D is possibly TRBD2 (5 bases). CDR3 length: 14 residues. The germline V gene encodes CDR1 MNHNS and CDR2 SASEGT. Deletions cut 1 base from V and 4 bases from J, with 10 bases between.

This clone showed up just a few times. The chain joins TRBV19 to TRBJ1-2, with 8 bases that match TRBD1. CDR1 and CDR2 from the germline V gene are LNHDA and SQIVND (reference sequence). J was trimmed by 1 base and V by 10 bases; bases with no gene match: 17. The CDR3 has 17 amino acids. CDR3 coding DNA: TGTGCCACCGGTATGGGAGGGACAGGCCCGTTTAACTATGGCTACACCTTC. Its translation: CATGMGGTGPFNYGYTF.

This CDR3 is CATSRDPQQGWETQYF. CDR3 bases: TGTGCCACCAGCAGAGATCCCCAACAGGGTTGGGAGACCCAGTACTTC. The chain employs TRBV15 and TRBJ2-5, with a tentative D call TRBD1 (6 bases). Trimming removed 0 bases at V and 5 bases at J, with 16 bases between. Per germline, CDR1 LNHNV and CDR2 YYDKDF (reference sequence). The CDR3 consists of 16 residues.

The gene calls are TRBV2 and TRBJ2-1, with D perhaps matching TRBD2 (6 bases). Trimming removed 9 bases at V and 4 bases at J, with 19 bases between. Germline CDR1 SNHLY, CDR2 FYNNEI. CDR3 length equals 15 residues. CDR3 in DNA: TGTGCCAGTAGGGATGGTCAGAGCGGGTACAATGAGCAGTTCTTC. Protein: CASRDGQSGYNEQFF.

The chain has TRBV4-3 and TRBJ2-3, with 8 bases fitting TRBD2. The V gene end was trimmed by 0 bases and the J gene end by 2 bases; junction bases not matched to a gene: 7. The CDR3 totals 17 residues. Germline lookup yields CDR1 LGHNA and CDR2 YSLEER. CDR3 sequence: CASSQDMAGGYTDTQYF. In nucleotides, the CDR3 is TGCGCCAGCAGCCAAGATATGGCGGGGGGATACACAGATACGCAGTATTTT.

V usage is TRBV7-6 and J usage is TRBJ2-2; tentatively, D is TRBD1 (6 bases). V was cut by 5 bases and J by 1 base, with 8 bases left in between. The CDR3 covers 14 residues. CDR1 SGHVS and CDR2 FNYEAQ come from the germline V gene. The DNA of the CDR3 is TGTGCCAGCAGCCTACAGGGGAACACCGGGGAGCTGTTTTTT. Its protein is CASSLQGNTGELFF.

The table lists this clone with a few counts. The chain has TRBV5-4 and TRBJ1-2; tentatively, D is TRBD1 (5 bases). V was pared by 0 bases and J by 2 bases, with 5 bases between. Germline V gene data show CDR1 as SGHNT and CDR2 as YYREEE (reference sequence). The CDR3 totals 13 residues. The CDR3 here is CASSLEGNYGYTF. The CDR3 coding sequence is TGTGCCAGCAGCTTGGAGGGGAACTATGGCTACACCTTC.

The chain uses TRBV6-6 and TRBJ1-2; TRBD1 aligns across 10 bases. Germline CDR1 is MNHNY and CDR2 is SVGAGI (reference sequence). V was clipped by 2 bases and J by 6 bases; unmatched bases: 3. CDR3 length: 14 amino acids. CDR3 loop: CASSYRQGADGYTF. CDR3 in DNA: TGTGCCAGCAGTTACAGACAGGGGGCGGATGGCTACACCTTC.

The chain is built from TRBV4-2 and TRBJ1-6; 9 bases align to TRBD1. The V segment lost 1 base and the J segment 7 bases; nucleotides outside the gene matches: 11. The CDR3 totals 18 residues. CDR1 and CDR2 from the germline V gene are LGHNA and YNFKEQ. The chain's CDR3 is CASSQVTQSGTGNSPLHF. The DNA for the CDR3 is TGTGCCAGCAGCCAAGTAACCCAATCGGGGACAGGGAATTCACCCCTCCACTTT.

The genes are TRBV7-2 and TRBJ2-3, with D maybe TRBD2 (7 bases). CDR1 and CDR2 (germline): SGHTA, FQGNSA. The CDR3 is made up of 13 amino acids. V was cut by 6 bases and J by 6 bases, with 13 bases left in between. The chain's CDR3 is CASRLGGADTQYF. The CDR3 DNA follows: TGTGCCAGCAGGTTGGGGGGGGCCGATACGCAGTATTTT.

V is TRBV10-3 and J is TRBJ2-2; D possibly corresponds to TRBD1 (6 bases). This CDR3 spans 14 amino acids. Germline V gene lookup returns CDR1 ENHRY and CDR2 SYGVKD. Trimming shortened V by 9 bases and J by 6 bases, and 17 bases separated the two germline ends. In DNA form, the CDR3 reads TGTGCCATACCCCGTGGCAGGGGTGCCGGGGAGCTGTTTTTT. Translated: CAIPRGRGAGELFF.

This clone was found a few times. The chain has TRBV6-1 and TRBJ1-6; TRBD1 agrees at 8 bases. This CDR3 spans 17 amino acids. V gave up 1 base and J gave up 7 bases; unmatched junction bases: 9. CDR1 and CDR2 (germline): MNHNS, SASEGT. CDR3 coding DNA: TGTGCCAGCAGTGAAGAAGGCAGGGGGCGAGGGAATTCACCCCTCCACTTT. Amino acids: CASSEEGRGRGNSPLHF.

CDR3 coding DNA: TGTGCCACCAGCAGAGATATCGAGGGGGCCTATGGCTACACCTTC. Translating gives CATSRDIEGAYGYTF. V is TRBV15 and J is TRBJ1-2, with TRBD1 matching over 7 bases. The J segment lost 4 bases and the V segment lost 0 bases, leaving 5 bases of the junction unmatched. In germline, CDR1 is LNHNV, CDR2 YYDKDF (reference sequence). The CDR3 is made up of 15 amino acids.

CDR3 sequence reads: CASSEWEGSSYEQYF. The CDR3 region has the DNA TGTGCCAGCAGTGAGTGGGAGGGCAGTTCCTACGAGCAGTACTTC. The genes are TRBV6-1 and TRBJ2-7, with 7 bases lining up with TRBD2. V dropped 3 bases and J dropped 1; count of bases not matched to a gene: 6. This CDR3 is 15 amino acids long. From germline, CDR1 is MNHNS and CDR2 SASEGT.

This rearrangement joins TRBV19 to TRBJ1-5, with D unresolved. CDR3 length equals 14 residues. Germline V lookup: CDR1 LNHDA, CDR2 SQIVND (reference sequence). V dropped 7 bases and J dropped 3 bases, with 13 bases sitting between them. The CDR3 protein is CASTTYGDNQPQHF. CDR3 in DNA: TGTGCCAGTACTACCTACGGAGACAATCAGCCCCAGCATTTT.

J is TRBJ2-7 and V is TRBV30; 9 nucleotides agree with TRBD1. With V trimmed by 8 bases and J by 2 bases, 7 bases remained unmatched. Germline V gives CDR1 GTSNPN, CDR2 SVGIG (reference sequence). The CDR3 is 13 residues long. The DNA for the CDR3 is TGTGCCGGCAAGGGACAGGGTCCCTACGAGCAGTACTTC. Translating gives CAGKGQGPYEQYF.

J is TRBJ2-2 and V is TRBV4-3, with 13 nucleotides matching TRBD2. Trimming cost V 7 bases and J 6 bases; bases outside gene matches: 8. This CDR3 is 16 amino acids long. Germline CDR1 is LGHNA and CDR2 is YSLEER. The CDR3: CASTTSGGELAGELFF. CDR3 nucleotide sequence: TGCGCCAGCACCACTAGCGGGGGGGAGTTGGCCGGGGAGCTGTTTTTT.

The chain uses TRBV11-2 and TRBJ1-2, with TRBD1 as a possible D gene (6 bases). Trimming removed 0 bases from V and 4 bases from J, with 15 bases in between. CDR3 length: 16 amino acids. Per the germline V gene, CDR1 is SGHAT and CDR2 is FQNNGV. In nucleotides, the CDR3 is TGTGCCAGCAGCTTAGAGGGGGGGCGTAGTGGCTATGGCTACACCTTC. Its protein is CASSLEGGRSGYGYTF. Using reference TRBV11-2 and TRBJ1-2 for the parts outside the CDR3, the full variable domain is EAGVAQSPRYKIIEKRQSVAFWCNPISGHATLYWYQQILGQGPKLLIQFQNNGVVDDSQLPKDRFSAERLKGVDSTLKIQPAKLEDSAVYLCASSLEGGRSGYGYTFGSGTRLTVV.

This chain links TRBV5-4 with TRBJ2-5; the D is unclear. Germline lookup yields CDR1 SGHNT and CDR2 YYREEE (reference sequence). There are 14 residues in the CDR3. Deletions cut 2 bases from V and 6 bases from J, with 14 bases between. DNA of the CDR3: TGTGCCAGCAGCTTAGGCACTGACATGAAGACCCAGTACTTC. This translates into CASSLGTDMKTQYF.

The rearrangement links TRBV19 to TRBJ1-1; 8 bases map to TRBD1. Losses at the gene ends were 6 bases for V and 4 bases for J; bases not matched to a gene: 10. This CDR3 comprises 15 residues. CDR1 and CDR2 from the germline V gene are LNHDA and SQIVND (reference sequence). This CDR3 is CASRLNTGTGTEAFF. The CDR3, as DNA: TGTGCCAGTAGGCTAAACACCGGGACAGGCACTGAAGCTTTCTTT.

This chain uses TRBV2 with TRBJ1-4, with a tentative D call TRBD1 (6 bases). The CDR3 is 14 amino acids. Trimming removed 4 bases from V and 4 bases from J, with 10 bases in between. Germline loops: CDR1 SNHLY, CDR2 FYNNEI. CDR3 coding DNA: TGTGCCAGCAGTGGGGGGCGCGGTAATGAAAAACTGTTTTTT. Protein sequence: CASSGGRGNEKLFF.

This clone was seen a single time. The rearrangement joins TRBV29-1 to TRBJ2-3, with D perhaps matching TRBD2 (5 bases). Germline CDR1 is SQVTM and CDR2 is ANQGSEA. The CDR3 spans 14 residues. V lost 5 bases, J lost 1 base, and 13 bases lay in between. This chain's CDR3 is CSVSTREGTDTQYF. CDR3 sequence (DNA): TGCAGCGTTAGTACTAGAGAGGGCACAGATACGCAGTATTTT.

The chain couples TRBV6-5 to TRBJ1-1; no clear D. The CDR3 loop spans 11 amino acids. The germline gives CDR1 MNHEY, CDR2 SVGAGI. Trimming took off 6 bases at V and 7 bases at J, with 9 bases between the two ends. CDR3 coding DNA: TGTGCCAGCAGCTCGGGGTTTGAAGCTTTCTTT. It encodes CASSSGFEAFF.

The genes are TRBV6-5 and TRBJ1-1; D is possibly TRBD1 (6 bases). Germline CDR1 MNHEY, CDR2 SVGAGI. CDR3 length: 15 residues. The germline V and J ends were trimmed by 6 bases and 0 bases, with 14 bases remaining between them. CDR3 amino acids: CASSSGVIMNTEAFF. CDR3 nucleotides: TGTGCCAGCAGCTCAGGGGTCATCATGAACACTGAAGCTTTCTTT.

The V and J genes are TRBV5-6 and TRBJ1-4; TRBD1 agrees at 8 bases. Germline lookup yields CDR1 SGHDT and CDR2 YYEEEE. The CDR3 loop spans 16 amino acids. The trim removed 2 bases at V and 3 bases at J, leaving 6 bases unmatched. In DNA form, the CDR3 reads TGTGCCAGCAGCTTAAAACAGGGGGGAGCTAATGAAAAACTGTTTTTT. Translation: CASSLKQGGANEKLFF.

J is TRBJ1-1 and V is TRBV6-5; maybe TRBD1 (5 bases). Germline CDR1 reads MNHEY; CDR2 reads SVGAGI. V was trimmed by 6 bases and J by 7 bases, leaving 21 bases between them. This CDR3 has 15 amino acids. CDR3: CASSLTTGGGDEAFF. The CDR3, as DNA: TGTGCCAGCAGCCTAACAACAGGCGGGGGGGATGAAGCTTTCTTT.

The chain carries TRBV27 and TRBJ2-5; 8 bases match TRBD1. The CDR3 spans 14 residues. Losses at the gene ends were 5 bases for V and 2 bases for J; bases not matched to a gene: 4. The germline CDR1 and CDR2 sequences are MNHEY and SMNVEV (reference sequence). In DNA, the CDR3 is TGTGCCAGCAGTAAAGGACAGGGACAAGAGACCCAGTACTTC. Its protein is CASSKGQGQETQYF.

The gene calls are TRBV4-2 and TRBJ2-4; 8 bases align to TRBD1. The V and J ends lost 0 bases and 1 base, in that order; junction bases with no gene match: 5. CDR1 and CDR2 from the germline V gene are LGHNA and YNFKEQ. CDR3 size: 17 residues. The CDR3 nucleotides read TGTGCCAGCAGCCAAGACGCGACAGGGGCGGCCAAAAACATTCAGTACTTC. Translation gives CASSQDATGAAKNIQYF.

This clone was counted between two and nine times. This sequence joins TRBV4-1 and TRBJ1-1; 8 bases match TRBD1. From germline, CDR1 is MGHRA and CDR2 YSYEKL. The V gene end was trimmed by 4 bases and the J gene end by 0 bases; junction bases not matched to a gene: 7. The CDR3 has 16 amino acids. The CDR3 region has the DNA TGCGCCAGCAGCCGGACAGGGATAGGGGTGAACACTGAAGCTTTCTTT. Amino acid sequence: CASSRTGIGVNTEAFF.

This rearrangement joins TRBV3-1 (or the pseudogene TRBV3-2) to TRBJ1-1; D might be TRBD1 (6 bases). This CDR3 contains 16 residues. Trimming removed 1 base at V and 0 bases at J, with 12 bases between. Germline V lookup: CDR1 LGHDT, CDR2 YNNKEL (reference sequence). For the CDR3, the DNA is TGTGCCAGCAGCCAAGGGGTGGGGGCCTTGAACACTGAAGCTTTCTTT. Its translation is CASSQGVGALNTEAFF.